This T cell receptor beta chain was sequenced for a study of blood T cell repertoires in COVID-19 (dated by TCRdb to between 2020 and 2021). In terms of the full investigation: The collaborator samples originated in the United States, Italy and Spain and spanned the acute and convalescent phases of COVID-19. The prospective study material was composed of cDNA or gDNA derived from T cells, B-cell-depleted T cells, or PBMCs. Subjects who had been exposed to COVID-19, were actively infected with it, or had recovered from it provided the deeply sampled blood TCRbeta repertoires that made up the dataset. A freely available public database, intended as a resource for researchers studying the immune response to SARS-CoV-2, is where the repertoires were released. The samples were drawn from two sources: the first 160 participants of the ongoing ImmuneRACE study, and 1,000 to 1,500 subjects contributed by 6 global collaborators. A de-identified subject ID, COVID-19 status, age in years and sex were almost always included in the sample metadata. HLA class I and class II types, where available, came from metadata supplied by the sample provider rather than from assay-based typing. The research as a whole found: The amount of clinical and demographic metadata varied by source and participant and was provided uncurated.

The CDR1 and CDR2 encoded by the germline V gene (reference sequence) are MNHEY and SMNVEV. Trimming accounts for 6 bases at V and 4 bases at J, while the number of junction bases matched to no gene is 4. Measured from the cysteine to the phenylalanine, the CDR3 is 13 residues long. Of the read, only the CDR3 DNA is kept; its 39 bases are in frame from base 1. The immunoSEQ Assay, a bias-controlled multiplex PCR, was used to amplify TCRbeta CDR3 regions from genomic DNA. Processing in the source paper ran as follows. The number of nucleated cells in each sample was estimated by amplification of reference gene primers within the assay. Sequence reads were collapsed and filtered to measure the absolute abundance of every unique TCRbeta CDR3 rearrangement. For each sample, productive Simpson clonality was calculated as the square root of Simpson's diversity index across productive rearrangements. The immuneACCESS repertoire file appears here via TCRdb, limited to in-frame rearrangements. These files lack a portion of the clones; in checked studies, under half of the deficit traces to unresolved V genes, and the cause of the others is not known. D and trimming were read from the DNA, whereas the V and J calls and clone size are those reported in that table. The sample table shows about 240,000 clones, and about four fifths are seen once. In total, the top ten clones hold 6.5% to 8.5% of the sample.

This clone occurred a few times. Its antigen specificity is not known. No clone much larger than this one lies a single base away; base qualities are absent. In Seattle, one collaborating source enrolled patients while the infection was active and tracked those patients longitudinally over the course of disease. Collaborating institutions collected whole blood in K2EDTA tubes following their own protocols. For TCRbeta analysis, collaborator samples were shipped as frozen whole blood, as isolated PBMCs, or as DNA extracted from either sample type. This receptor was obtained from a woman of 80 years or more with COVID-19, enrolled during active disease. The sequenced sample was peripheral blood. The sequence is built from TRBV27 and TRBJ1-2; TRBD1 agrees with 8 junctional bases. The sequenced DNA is TGTGCCAGCAGCAAGACAGGGGTCTATGGCTACACCTTC. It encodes CASSKTGVYGYTF.